The rows below give T cell receptor beta chains drawn from one sample of a study of blood T cell repertoires in COVID-19. TCRdb's table, derived via immunoSEQ multiplex PCR, lists solely in-frame clones and lacks some. Of about 86,000 clones detected, 75% to 90% appear once; the ten largest clones hold around 1%. The material sequenced was peripheral blood. The receptors derive from a human donor in a cohort sampled during active COVID-19. Both conserved end residues are part of each CDR3. A D gene is named only where the DNA matches it firmly. Size values are once, few and many counts, or a class for expanded clones, and some rows have none.

J | size | D | V | DNA | CDR3
TRBJ1-1 | . | TRBD1 | TRBV19 | TGTGCCAGTAGTGACAGGGGAGTGAACACTGAAGCTTTCTTT | CASSDRGVNTEAFF
TRBJ1-2 | . | . | TRBV28 | TGTGCCAGCAGCCTTAACGAGGGAACGGCGGGCTACACCTTC | CASSLNEGTAGYTF
TRBJ1-5 | . | . | TRBV3-1/TRBV3-2 | TGTGCCAGCAGCCTTCAGGGTAGCAATCAGCCCCAGCATTTT | CASSLQGSNQPQHF
TRBJ1-1 | . | . | TRBV12-5 | TGTGCTAGTGCCGTCGAGGTCCCGAACACTGAAGCTTTCTTT | CASAVEVPNTEAFF
TRBJ1-6 | . | TRBD1 | TRBV18 | TGTGCCAGCTCACAGGACCGACAGGGGGCTATCAATTCACCCCTCCACTTT | CASSQDRQGAINSPLHF
TRBJ2-1 | once | TRBD2 | TRBV13 | TGTGCCAGCAGCACCAAGACTAGCGGGAGACACAATGAGCAGTTCTTC | CASSTKTSGRHNEQFF
TRBJ2-2 | . | . | TRBV2 | TGTGCCAGCAGTGAGGGGCAGGCTCACACCGGGGAGCTGTTTTTT | CASSEGQAHTGELFF
TRBJ2-1 | . | TRBD2 | TRBV18 | TGTGCCAGCTCACCAAGGACTAGCGGTTACAATGAGCAGTTCTTC | CASSPRTSGYNEQFF
TRBJ2-7 | . | . | TRBV7-3 | TGTGCCAGCAGCAAGTCCCGGGACTCCTTGGAGCAGTACTTC | CASSKSRDSLEQYF
TRBJ2-3 | . | TRBD2 | TRBV10-3 | TGTGCCATCAGTGGGACTAGCGGGAAGGATACGCAGTATTTT | CAISGTSGKDTQYF
TRBJ1-5 | . | TRBD1 | TRBV7-2 | TGTGCCAGCAGCTTGGGACAGGGGAATCAGCCCCAGCATTTT | CASSLGQGNQPQHF
TRBJ2-5 | . | . | TRBV14 | TGTGCCAGCAGCCAGGCGACAATCCAAGAGACCCAGTACTTC | CASSQATIQETQYF
TRBJ2-4 | . | . | TRBV19 | TGTGCCAGTACAGGGGCCATGGAAAACATTCAGTACTTC | CASTGAMENIQYF
TRBJ1-2 | . | . | TRBV5-1 | TGCGCCAGCAGCCCCCGCGGGGGGCAAGGCTACACCTTC | CASSPRGGQGYTF
TRBJ2-5 | . | . | TRBV9 | TGTGCCAGCAGCGCCGGACTAAAAGAGACCCAGTACTTC | CASSAGLKETQYF
TRBJ2-2 | . | TRBD2 | TRBV11-2 | TGTGCCAGCAGTACGGGACTAGCCGTAATTGCGAACACCGGGGAGCTGTTTTTT | CASSTGLAVIANTGELFF
TRBJ2-7 | . | TRBD2 | TRBV28 | TGTGCCAGCGCGGAAGCGGGGGTCTCCTACGAGCAGTACTTC | CASAEAGVSYEQYF
TRBJ1-5 | . | . | TRBV18 | TGTGCCAGCTCACCATCGGGAGAGCAGCCCCAGCATTTT | CASSPSGEQPQHF
TRBJ2-1 | . | TRBD2 | TRBV9 | TGTGCCAGCAGCGTAGTAGGGACTAGCGATTACAATGAGCAGTTCTTC | CASSVVGTSDYNEQFF
TRBJ2-1 | . | . | TRBV6-4 | TGTGCCAGCAAGCAATCTCTCGCGAGCAATGAGCAGTTCTTC | CASKQSLASNEQFF
TRBJ2-6 | . | . | TRBV5-4 | TGTGCCAGCAGCTTGCCCAACTCTGGGGCCAACGTCCTGACTTTC | CASSLPNSGANVLTF
TRBJ2-5 | . | TRBD2 | TRBV27 | TGTGCCAGCAGCTGGGGCGCGCGGGGAGGGGAGACCCAGTACTTC | CASSWGARGGETQYF
TRBJ2-1 | . | TRBD2 | TRBV6-6 | TGTGCCAGCAGCGTTCTAGCGGGAGGGCCATCGGCGCGGCAGTTCTTC | CASSVLAGGPSARQFF
TRBJ2-5 | . | TRBD1 | TRBV19 | TGTGCCAGTTGGGGAAGGACAGGGTTCGGCGGGGAAAAGACCCAGTACTTC | CASWGRTGFGGEKTQYF
TRBJ1-4 | . | . | TRBV28 | TGTGCCAGCAGTTCCCCGGCGGGGGGTACTAATGAAAAACTGTTTTTT | CASSSPAGGTNEKLFF
TRBJ2-2 | . | TRBD1 | TRBV29-1 | TGCAGCGTCAAGGGGACAGGGGGAGTCGGGGAGCTGTTTTTT | CSVKGTGGVGELFF
TRBJ2-7 | . | TRBD1 | TRBV28 | TGTGCCAGCAGTTCCGGGGACAGGGGAATCTCCTACGAGCAGTACTTC | CASSSGDRGISYEQYF
TRBJ1-6 | . | . | TRBV2 | TGTGCCAGCAGTGTAGACTCTCCCTATAATTCACCCCTCCACTTT | CASSVDSPYNSPLHF
TRBJ2-7 | . | . | TRBV28 | TGTGCCAGCTATCACAGGGAGGGAGGCGAGCAGTACTTC | CASYHREGGEQYF
TRBJ2-5 | few | TRBD1 | TRBV24-1 | TGTGCCACCAGCCCCGGACAGGCCCGGGAGACCCAGTACTTC | CATSPGQARETQYF